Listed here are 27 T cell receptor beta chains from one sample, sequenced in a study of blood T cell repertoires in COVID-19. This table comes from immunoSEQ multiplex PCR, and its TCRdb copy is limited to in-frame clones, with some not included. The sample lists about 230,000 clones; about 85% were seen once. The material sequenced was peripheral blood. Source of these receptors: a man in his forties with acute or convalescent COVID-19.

In DNA form, the CDR3 reads TGCACCAGCAGCTCTACTAGCGGGGGGTTCAGGGAGACCCAGTACTTC. This gives the protein CTSSSTSGGFRETQYF. This chain connects TRBV1 to TRBJ2-5; the DNA was not used to check the table's D call, TRBD2. TRBV1 is assigned pseudogene status. The CDR3 loop spans 16 amino acids.

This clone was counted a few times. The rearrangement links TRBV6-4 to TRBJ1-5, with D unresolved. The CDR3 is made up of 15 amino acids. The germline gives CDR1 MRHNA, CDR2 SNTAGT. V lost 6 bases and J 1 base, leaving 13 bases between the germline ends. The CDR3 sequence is CASRADTESNQPQHF. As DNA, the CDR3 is TGTGCCAGCAGGGCCGACACGGAAAGCAATCAGCCCCAGCATTTT.

In nucleotides, the CDR3 is TGTGCCAGCAGCCCGACAGGGACTGAAGCTTTCTTT. It is translated as CASSPTGTEAFF. This chain joins TRBV6-5 and TRBJ1-1, with TRBD1 identical over 7 bases. This CDR3 has 12 residues. Germline lookup yields CDR1 MNHEY and CDR2 SVGAGI. The J segment lost 5 bases and the V segment lost 6 bases, leaving 3 bases of the junction unmatched.

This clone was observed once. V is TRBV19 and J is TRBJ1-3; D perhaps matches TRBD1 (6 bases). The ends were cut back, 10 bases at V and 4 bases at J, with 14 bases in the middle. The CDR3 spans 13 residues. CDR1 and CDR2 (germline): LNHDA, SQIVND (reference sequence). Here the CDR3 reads CATKQGFGNTIYF. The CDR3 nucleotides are TGTGCCACTAAACAGGGCTTCGGAAACACCATATATTTT.

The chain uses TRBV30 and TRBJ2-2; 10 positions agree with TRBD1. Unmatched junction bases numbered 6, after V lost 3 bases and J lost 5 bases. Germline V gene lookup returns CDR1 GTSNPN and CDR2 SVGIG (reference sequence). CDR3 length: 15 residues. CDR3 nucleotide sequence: TGTGCCTGGAGCTTATTGGACAGGGGGACCGGGGAGCTGTTTTTT. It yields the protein CAWSLLDRGTGELFF.

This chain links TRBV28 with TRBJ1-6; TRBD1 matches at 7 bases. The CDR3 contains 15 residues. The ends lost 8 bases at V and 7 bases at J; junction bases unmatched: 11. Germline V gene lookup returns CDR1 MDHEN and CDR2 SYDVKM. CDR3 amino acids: CASRGSGTANSPLHF. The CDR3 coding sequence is TGTGCCAGCCGGGGATCCGGGACAGCAAATTCACCCCTCCACTTT.

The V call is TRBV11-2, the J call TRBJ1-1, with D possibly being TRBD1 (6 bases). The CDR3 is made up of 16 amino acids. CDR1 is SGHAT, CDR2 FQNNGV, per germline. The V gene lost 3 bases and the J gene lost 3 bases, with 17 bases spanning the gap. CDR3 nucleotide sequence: TGTGCCAGCAGCTTTTCTTTCCCACAGGGCGACACTGAAGCTTTCTTT. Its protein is CASSFSFPQGDTEAFF.

The CDR3 nucleotides read TGCGCCAGCAGCTTATGGACAGCAACCCCACTCGAGAGCTCCTACAATGAGCAGTTCTTC. It yields the protein CASSLWTATPLESSYNEQFF. The chain uses TRBV5-1 and TRBJ2-1, with a possible D match to TRBD1 (6 bases). Germline V lookup: CDR1 SGHRS, CDR2 YFSETQ. The CDR3 has 20 amino acids. Trimming removed 2 bases from V and 0 bases from J, with 24 bases in between. The full variable domain, its missing parts supplied by reference TRBV5-1 and TRBJ2-1, is KAGVTQTPRYLIKTRGQQVTLSCSPISGHRSVSWYQQTPGQGLQFLFEYFSETQRNKGNFPGRFSGRQFSNSRSEMNVSTLELGDSALYLCASSLWTATPLESSYNEQFFGPGTRLTVL.

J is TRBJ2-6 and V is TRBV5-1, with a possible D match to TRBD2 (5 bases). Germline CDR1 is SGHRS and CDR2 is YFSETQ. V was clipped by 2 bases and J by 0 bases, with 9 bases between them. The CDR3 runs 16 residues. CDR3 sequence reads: CASSFGTSSGANVLTF. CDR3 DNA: TGCGCCAGCAGCTTCGGCACTAGCTCTGGGGCCAACGTCCTGACTTTC. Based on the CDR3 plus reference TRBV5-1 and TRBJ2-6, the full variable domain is KAGVTQTPRYLIKTRGQQVTLSCSPISGHRSVSWYQQTPGQGLQFLFEYFSETQRNKGNFPGRFSGRQFSNSRSEMNVSTLELGDSALYLCASSFGTSSGANVLTFGAGSRLTVL.

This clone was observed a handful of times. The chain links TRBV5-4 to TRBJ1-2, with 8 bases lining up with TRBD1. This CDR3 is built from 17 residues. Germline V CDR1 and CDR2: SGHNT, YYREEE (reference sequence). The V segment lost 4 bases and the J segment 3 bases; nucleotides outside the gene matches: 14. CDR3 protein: CASSTGTGLSGDYGYTF. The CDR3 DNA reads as TGTGCCAGCAGCACGGGGACAGGACTGAGCGGTGACTATGGCTACACCTTC.

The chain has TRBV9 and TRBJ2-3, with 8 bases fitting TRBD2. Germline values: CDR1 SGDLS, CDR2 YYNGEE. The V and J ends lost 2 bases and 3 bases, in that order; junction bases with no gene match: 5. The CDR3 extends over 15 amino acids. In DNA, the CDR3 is TGTGCCAGCAGCGTTCAGGCGGGGGGTACAGATACGCAGTATTTT. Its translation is CASSVQAGGTDTQYF.

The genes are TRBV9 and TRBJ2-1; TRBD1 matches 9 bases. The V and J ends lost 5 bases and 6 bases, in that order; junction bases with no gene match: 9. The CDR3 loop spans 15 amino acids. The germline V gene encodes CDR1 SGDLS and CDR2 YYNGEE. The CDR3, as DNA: TGTGCCAGCAGTCGGGACAGGGTCATTTCCAATGAGCAGTTCTTC. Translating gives CASSRDRVISNEQFF.

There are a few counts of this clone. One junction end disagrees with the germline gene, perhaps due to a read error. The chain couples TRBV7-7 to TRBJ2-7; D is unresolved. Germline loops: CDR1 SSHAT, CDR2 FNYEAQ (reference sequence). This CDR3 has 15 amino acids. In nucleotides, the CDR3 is TGTGCTAGCAGCTTAAACGATGACGGGTCCTACGAGCAGTACTTC. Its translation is CASSLNDDGSYEQYF.

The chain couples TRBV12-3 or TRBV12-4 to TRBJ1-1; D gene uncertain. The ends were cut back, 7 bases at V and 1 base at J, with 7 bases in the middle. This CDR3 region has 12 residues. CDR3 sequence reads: CASMYRNTEAFF. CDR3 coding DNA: TGTGCCAGCATGTACAGGAACACTGAAGCTTTCTTT.

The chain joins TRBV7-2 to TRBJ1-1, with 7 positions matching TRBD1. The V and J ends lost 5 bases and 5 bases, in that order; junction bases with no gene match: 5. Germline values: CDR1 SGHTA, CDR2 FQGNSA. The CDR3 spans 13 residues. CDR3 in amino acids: CASSTHRGTEAFF. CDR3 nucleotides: TGTGCCAGCAGCACCCACAGGGGAACTGAAGCTTTCTTT.

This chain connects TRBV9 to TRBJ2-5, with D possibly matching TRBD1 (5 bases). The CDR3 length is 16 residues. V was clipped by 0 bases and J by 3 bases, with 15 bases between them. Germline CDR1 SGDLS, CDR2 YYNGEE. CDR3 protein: CASSVDVGRAEETQYF. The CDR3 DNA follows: TGTGCCAGCAGCGTAGATGTGGGCAGGGCTGAAGAGACCCAGTACTTC.

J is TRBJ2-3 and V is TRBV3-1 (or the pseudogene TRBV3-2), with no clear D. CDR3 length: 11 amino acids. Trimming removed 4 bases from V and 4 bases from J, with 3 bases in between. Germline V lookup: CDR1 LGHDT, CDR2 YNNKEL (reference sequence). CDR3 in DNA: TGTGCCAGCAGCCGAGCAGATACGCAGTATTTT. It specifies CASSRADTQYF.

In DNA, the CDR3 is TGTGCCAGCTCAAGCGACAGGGAAGGGTATGGCTACACCTTC. Its translation is CASSSDREGYGYTF. The chain recombines TRBV18 with TRBJ1-2; 7 nucleotides align to TRBD1. Germline CDR1 is KGHSH and CDR2 is LQKENI. This CDR3 contains 14 residues. After removal of 5 bases from V and 5 bases from J, the junction contained 8 bases not matched to a gene.

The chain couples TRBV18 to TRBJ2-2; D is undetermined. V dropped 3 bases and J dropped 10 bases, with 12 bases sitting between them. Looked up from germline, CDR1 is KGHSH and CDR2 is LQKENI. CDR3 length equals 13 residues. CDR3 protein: CASSPPGWAELFF. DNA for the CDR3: TGTGCCAGCTCACCCCCTGGCTGGGCGGAGCTGTTTTTT.

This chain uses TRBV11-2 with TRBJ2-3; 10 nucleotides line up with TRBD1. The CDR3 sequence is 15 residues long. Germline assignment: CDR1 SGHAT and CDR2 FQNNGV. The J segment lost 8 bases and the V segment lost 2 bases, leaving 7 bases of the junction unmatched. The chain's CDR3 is CASSLTGTGEGTQYF. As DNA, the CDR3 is TGTGCCAGCAGCTTAACCGGGACAGGGGAGGGTACGCAGTATTTT.

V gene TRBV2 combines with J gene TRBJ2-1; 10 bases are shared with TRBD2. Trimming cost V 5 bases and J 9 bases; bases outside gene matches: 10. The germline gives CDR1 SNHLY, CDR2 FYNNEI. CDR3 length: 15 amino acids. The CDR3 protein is CASSSEAGGGAEQFF. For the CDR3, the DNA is TGTGCCAGCAGTTCGGAAGCGGGGGGGGGCGCTGAGCAGTTCTTC.

CDR3 amino acids: CASSQDLDRPQNTEAFF. DNA for the CDR3: TGCGCCAGCAGCCAAGATCTAGACAGGCCTCAGAACACTGAAGCTTTCTTT. The chain recombines TRBV4-3 with TRBJ1-1; D might be TRBD1 (6 bases). This CDR3 has 17 amino acids. CDR1 LGHNA and CDR2 YSLEER come from the germline V gene. Trimming pared 0 bases from V and 1 base from J, leaving 15 bases between.

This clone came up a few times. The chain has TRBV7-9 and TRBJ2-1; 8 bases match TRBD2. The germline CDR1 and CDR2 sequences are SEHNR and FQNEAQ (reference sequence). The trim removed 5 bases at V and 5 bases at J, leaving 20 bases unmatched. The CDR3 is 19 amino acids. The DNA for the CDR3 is TGTGCCAGCAGCCCCCGACTAGCGAAGACCAGGCGCCGGGACAATGAGCAGTTCTTC. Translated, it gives CASSPRLAKTRRRDNEQFF.

The chain's CDR3 is CASSSYTSLNRGAFF. CDR3 DNA sequence: TGTGCCAGCAGCTCTTATACCTCCCTCAACAGGGGGGCTTTCTTT. The chain uses TRBV7-8 and TRBJ1-1; 8 nucleotides agree with TRBD1. After removal of 4 bases from V and 11 bases from J, the junction contained 15 bases not matched to a gene. CDR1 and CDR2 from the germline V gene are SGHVS and FQNEAQ. This CDR3 is built from 15 residues.

CDR3 residues: CASRGGGSTEAFF. The CDR3 DNA reads as TGTGCCAGCAGAGGGGGGGGAAGCACTGAAGCTTTCTTT. The V and J genes are TRBV11-2 and TRBJ1-1; D is possibly TRBD1 (6 bases). Germline CDR1 is SGHAT and CDR2 is FQNNGV. Between the trimmed V and J ends, which lost 6 bases and 4 bases, there was a span of 12 bases. This CDR3 is 13 amino acids long.

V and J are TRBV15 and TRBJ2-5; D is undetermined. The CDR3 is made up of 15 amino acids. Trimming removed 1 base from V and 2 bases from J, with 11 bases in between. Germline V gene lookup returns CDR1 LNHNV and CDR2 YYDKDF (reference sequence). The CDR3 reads CATSRGGHEQETQYF. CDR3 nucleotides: TGTGCCACCAGCAGAGGAGGTCACGAGCAAGAGACCCAGTACTTC. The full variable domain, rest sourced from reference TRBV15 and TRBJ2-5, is DAMVIQNPRYQVTQFGKPVTLSCSQTLNHNVMYWYQQKSSQAPKLLFHYYDKDFNNEADTPDNFQSRRPNTSFCFLDIRSPGLGDTAMYLCATSRGGHEQETQYFGPGTRLLVL.

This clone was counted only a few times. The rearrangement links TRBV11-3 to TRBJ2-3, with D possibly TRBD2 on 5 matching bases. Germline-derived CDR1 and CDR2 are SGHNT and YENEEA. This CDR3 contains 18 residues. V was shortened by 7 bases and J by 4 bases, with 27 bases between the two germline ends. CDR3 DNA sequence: TGTGCCAGCAACACGGACCGGATCCGGGATGACTTCGCAGATACGCAGTATTTT. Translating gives CASNTDRIRDDFADTQYF.